This T cell receptor beta chain appears in the sequencing data of a study of CD8 T cells in Susac syndrome. A quantity of about 0.5 to 1 ug RNA underwent reverse transcription using random hexamers. MiXCR was run by TCRdb on the immunoSEQ multiplex PCR reads, yielding one entry per CDR3 protein. The data show 140,000 or so distinct CDR3 sequences, nearly 97% seen once. The CDR3 spans 14 residues. Germline CDR1 SGDLS, CDR2 YYNGEE. With 0 bases removed from V and 8 bases from J, the gap between germline ends came to 9 bases. The chain employs TRBV9 and TRBJ1-6; D is ambiguous. Sequencing was done on a sample of CD4+ T cells from PBMCs. The sequence came from a human donor with Susac syndrome. The CDR3 region is CASSVEGKDSPLHF. CDR3 bases: TGTGCCAGCAGCGTAGAAGGGAAAGATTCACCCCTCCACTTT. Full variable domain (outside the CDR3, taken from reference TRBV9 and TRBJ1-6): DSGVTQTPKHLITATGQRVTLRCSPRSGDLSVYWYQQSLDQGLQFLIQYYNGEERAKGNILERFSAQQFPDLHSELNLSSLELGDSALYFCASSVEGKDSPLHFGNGTRLTVT.